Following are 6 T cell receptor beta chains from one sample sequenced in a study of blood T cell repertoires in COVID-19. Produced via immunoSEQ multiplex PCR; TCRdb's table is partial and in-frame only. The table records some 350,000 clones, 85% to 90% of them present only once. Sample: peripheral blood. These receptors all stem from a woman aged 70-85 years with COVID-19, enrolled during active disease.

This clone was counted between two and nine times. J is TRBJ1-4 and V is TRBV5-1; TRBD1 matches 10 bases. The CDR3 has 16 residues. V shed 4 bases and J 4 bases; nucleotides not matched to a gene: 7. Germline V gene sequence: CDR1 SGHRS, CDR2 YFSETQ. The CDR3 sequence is CASSLTRTGGNEKLFF. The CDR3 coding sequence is TGCGCCAGCAGCCTGACCCGGACAGGGGGTAATGAAAAACTGTTTTTT.

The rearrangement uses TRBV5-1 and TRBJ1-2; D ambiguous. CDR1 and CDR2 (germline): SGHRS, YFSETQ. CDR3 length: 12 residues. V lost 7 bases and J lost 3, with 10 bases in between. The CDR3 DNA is TGCGCCAGCTCCGGGAGCCACTATGGCTACACCTTC. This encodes CASSGSHYGYTF. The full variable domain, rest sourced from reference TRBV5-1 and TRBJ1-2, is KAGVTQTPRYLIKTRGQQVTLSCSPISGHRSVSWYQQTPGQGLQFLFEYFSETQRNKGNFPGRFSGRQFSNSRSEMNVSTLELGDSALYLCASSGSHYGYTFGSGTRLTVV.

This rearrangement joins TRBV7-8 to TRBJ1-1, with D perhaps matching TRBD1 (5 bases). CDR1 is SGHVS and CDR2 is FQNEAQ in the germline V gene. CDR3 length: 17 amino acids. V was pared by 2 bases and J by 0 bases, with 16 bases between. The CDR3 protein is CASSLRVSAGMNTEAFF. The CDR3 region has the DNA TGTGCCAGCAGCTTACGTGTGTCGGCAGGGATGAACACTGAAGCTTTCTTT.

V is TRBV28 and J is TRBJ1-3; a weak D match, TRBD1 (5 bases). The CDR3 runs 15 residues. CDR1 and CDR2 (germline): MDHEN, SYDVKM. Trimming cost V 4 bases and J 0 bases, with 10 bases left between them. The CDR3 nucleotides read TGTGCCAGCAGTTCCGGACATCTCTCTGGAAACACCATATATTTT. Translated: CASSSGHLSGNTIYF.

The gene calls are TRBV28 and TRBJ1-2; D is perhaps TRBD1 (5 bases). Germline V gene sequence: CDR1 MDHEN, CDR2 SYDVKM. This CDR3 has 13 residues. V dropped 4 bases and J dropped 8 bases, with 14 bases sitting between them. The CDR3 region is CASSSGSTKGYTF. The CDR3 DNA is TGTGCCAGCAGTTCAGGGTCTACTAAGGGCTACACCTTC.

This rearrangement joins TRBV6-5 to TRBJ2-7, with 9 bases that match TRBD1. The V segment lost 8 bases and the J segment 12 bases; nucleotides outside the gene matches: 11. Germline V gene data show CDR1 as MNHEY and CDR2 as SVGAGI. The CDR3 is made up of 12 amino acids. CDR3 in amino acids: CASGDRDIARYF. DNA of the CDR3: TGTGCCAGCGGGGACAGGGATATTGCTCGGTACTTC.